The 27 T cell receptor beta chains given below trace back to one sample, sequenced in a study of CD8 T cells in ankylosing spondylitis. TCRdb called the 5' RACE reads again in MiXCR, with one record for every CDR3 protein. Of 380,000 or so distinct CDR3 sequences listed, 20% were seen once; the top ten hold 10% to 15%. The sequencing sample was made of blood, either unsorted or a sorted T cell fraction (not recorded which). Receptors originate from a male donor with ankylosing spondylitis or in good health (not recorded which).

The chain recombines TRBV25-1 with TRBJ1-2; possible D gene TRBD1, 5 bases. Trimming took off 1 base at V and 8 bases at J, with 11 bases between the two ends. This CDR3 has 13 amino acids. The germline V gene has CDR1 MGHDK and CDR2 SYGVNS. The CDR3 spells CASSELGEEGYTF. The CDR3 coding sequence is TGTGCCAGCAGTGAATTGGGGGAAGAGGGCTACACCTTC.

At least ten counts were recorded for this clonotype. This chain joins TRBV29-1 and TRBJ2-1; 10 bases fit TRBD2. This CDR3 region has 14 residues. From germline, CDR1 is SQVTM and CDR2 ANQGSEA. The V segment lost 7 bases and the J segment 4 bases; nucleotides outside the gene matches: 7. This CDR3 is CSDKIAGGYNEQFF. The CDR3 nucleotides read TGCAGCGACAAAATAGCGGGGGGTTACAATGAGCAGTTCTTC.

This clonotype has a count of ten or more. The chain is built from TRBV7-9 and TRBJ2-1; 8 bases agree with TRBD1. CDR1 and CDR2 (germline): SEHNR, FQNEAQ (reference sequence). V shed 5 bases, J shed 0 bases, and the junction held 3 bases outside the gene matches. The CDR3 has 15 residues. CDR3 DNA: TGTGCCAGCAGCCCCGGACAGGGCTCCTACAATGAGCAGTTCTTC. It yields the protein CASSPGQGSYNEQFF.

The chain is built from TRBV6-1 and TRBJ1-2; D perhaps matches TRBD1 (6 bases). This CDR3 contains 14 residues. In germline, CDR1 is MNHNS, CDR2 SASEGT. Between the trimmed V and J ends, which lost 8 bases and 7 bases, there was a span of 20 bases. This CDR3 is CASSELGGIFGYTF. The CDR3 DNA reads TGTGCCAGCTCAGAGCTGGGGGGCATATTTGGCTACACCTTC.

V gene TRBV9 combines with J gene TRBJ2-1; 10 bases match TRBD1. Germline CDR1 reads SGDLS; CDR2 reads YYNGEE. V gave up 4 bases and J gave up 1 base; unmatched junction bases: 5. The CDR3 is 16 residues long. CDR3 coding DNA: TGTGCCAGCAGCATCCGGACAGGGGGGTCCTACAATGAGCAGTTCTTC. It translates to CASSIRTGGSYNEQFF. Full variable domain (remainder filled in from reference TRBV9 and TRBJ2-1): DSGVTQTPKHLITATGQRVTLRCSPRSGDLSVYWYQQSLDQGLQFLIQYYNGEERAKGNILERFSAQQFPDLHSELNLSSLELGDSALYFCASSIRTGGSYNEQFFGPGTRLTVL.

This clonotype was detected a few times. V gene TRBV28 combines with J gene TRBJ2-3; 12 nucleotides line up with TRBD2. Germline V gene lookup returns CDR1 MDHEN and CDR2 SYDVKM. Trimming took 7 bases from V and 1 from J; bases not matched to a gene: 12. The length of the CDR3 is 18 residues. CDR3 loop: CASKGLASGGARTDTQYF. The CDR3 DNA reads TGTGCCAGCAAGGGGTTGGCTAGCGGGGGGGCTCGCACAGATACGCAGTATTTT.

This rearrangement joins TRBV28 to TRBJ2-5, with D perhaps assigned TRBD1 or TRBD2 (5 bases each). This CDR3 region has 17 residues. The germline gives CDR1 MDHEN, CDR2 SYDVKM. The V end lost 4 bases, the J end lost 1 base, and 19 bases lay between the germline ends. The CDR3 protein is CASSSGRQGKLQETQYF. The CDR3 coding sequence is TGTGCCAGCAGTTCGGGACGGCAAGGTAAACTCCAAGAGACCCAGTACTTC.

The chain combines TRBV28 with TRBJ2-3; TRBD1 agrees at 12 bases. J gave up 5 bases and V 7 bases, and 10 bases lay outside the gene matches. Germline CDR1 reads MDHEN; CDR2 reads SYDVKM. The CDR3 sequence is 16 residues long. This CDR3 is CASTEPGQGARDTQYF. CDR3 sequence (DNA): TGTGCCAGCACCGAACCGGGACAGGGGGCGAGAGATACGCAGTATTTT.

This clonotype was seen only a few times. This chain joins TRBV2 and TRBJ2-5; D call uncertain. This CDR3 is built from 14 residues. Germline-derived CDR1 and CDR2 are SNHLY and FYNNEI. Trimming stripped 3 bases from V and 5 bases from J, with 13 bases between. CDR3 sequence: CASSDPSGPETQYF. For the CDR3, the DNA is TGTGCCAGCAGTGATCCATCAGGACCTGAGACCCAGTACTTC.

A remark on this clonotype: Being one base from a much bigger clone, this may be a read error. V and J are TRBV12-3 or TRBV12-4 and TRBJ2-3, with D tentatively TRBD1 (5 bases). The V gene lost 2 bases and the J gene lost 2 bases, with 8 bases spanning the gap. The CDR3 is made up of 14 amino acids. The CDR3 sequence is CASSLPGITDTQYF. The CDR3 DNA reads TGTGCCAGCAGTTTACCAGGGATCACAGATACGCAGTATTTT.

The CDR3 loop is CAISDRSLWYGYTF. The CDR3 DNA sequence: TGTGCCATCAGTGACAGGTCCTTATGGTATGGCTACACCTTC. The chain joins TRBV10-3 to TRBJ1-2; D not resolved. Between the trimmed V and J ends, which lost 3 bases and 5 bases, there was a span of 13 bases. The CDR3 is 14 amino acids. Per germline, CDR1 ENHRY and CDR2 SYGVKD.

The chain joins TRBV28 to TRBJ2-1, with D possibly matching TRBD2 (5 bases). This CDR3 has 14 residues. Germline CDR1 MDHEN, CDR2 SYDVKM. V was clipped by 5 bases and J by 4 bases, with 12 bases between them. DNA of the CDR3: TGTGCCAGCAGTCTATCTACGGGGTACAATGAGCAGTTCTTC. It encodes CASSLSTGYNEQFF.

The V and J genes are TRBV9 and TRBJ2-1, with D perhaps given as TRBD1 or TRBD2 (5 bases each). From germline, CDR1 is SGDLS and CDR2 YYNGEE. Trimming stripped 3 bases from V and 8 bases from J, with 12 bases between. There are 13 residues in the CDR3. Here the CDR3 DNA reads TGTGCCAGCAGCGCCAGGCGAGGGGATGAGCAGTTCTTC. Protein sequence: CASSARRGDEQFF.

This clonotype was seen only a few times. The chain links TRBV4-2 to TRBJ2-5; TRBD2 agrees at 9 bases. The CDR3 length is 18 residues. The germline V gene encodes CDR1 LGHNA and CDR2 YNFKEQ. The V gene end was trimmed by 0 bases and the J gene end by 6 bases; junction bases not matched to a gene: 14. The CDR3 sequence: CASSQEGLSAGGLKTQYF. Here the CDR3 DNA reads TGTGCCAGCAGCCAAGAAGGCTTATCGGCGGGGGGGCTGAAGACCCAGTACTTC.

The rearrangement links TRBV6-5 to TRBJ2-1; D not resolved. Looked up from germline, CDR1 is MNHEY and CDR2 is SVGAGI. V gave up 0 bases and J gave up 5 bases, with 14 bases separating them. The CDR3 totals 16 residues. As DNA, the CDR3 is TGTGCCAGCAGTTACTCGACTTATACGGTTGACAATGAGCAGTTCTTC. Translation gives CASSYSTYTVDNEQFF.

This clonotype was detected a few times. V usage is TRBV2 and J usage is TRBJ2-5, with 10 bases fitting TRBD2. The germline gives CDR1 SNHLY, CDR2 FYNNEI. CDR3 length: 15 amino acids. The junction had 9 bases not matched to a gene; V was cut back by 11 bases and J by 0 bases. Written as DNA, the CDR3 is TGTGCCGGTGGACTAGCGGCCGCGTACCAAGAGACCCAGTACTTC. Translating gives CAGGLAAAYQETQYF.

In its sample, this clonotype was seen a few times. The chain couples TRBV27 to TRBJ2-7, with TRBD1 as a possible D gene (6 bases). Per the germline V gene, CDR1 is MNHEY and CDR2 is SMNVEV (reference sequence). This CDR3 contains 15 residues. V was pared by 3 bases and J by 3 bases, with 15 bases between. The CDR3 loop reads CASSFSGPGDYEQYF. The CDR3 region has the DNA TGTGCCAGCAGTTTTTCCGGGCCAGGGGACTACGAGCAGTACTTC.

This sequence joins TRBV6-1 and TRBJ2-7, with D hard to call. Trimming cost V 5 bases and J 1 base, with 9 bases left between them. Germline CDR1 MNHNS, CDR2 SASEGT. The CDR3 totals 13 residues. CDR3 protein: CASSTALSYEQYF. The CDR3 coding sequence is TGTGCCAGCAGTACCGCCCTGTCCTACGAGCAGTACTTC.

This clonotype turned up a few times. The chain uses TRBV10-1 and TRBJ2-3, with unresolved D. V lost 2 bases, J lost 2 bases, and 11 bases lay in between. CDR1 WNHNN and CDR2 SYGVQD come from the germline V gene (reference sequence). The CDR3 extends over 15 amino acids. The CDR3 is CASSETISPTDTQYF. The CDR3, as DNA: TGCGCCAGCAGTGAGACCATATCCCCCACAGATACGCAGTATTTT.

This clonotype was seen ten or more times. This chain links TRBV3-1 with TRBJ2-1; D ambiguous. CDR1 LGHDT and CDR2 YNNKEL come from the germline V gene (reference sequence). Between the trimmed V and J ends, which lost 3 bases and 4 bases, there was a span of 4 bases. This CDR3 comprises 12 residues. CDR3 sequence: CASSQEYNEQFF. CDR3 bases: TGTGCCAGCAGCCAGGAATACAATGAGCAGTTCTTC.

This clonotype appeared many times. The DNA for the CDR3 is TGCAGCGTTGAAGAACGCGGACAAAAGAGAGAGCAGTTCTTC. Encoded protein: CSVEERGQKREQFF. The rearrangement uses TRBV29-1 and TRBJ2-1, with a weak D call TRBD1 (5 bases). Germline values: CDR1 SQVTM, CDR2 ANQGSEA. The V end lost 0 bases, the J end lost 10 bases, and 16 bases lay between the germline ends. The length of the CDR3 is 14 residues.

The sample holds a few counts of this clonotype. This CDR3 reads CALWDRTHNEQFF. In nucleotides, the CDR3 is TGTGCCCTCTGGGACAGAACTCACAATGAGCAGTTCTTC. V gene TRBV2 combines with J gene TRBJ2-1; 7 bases align to TRBD1. Trimming at V came to 11 bases and at J to 5 bases, leaving 9 bases not matched to a gene. The germline gives CDR1 SNHLY, CDR2 FYNNEI. This CDR3 is built from 13 residues. Full variable domain (outside the CDR3, taken from reference TRBV2 and TRBJ2-1): EPEVTQTPSHQVTQMGQEVILRCVPISNHLYFYWYRQILGQKVEFLVSFYNNEISEKSEIFDDQFSVERPDGSNFTLKIRSTKLEDSAMYFCALWDRTHNEQFFGPGTRLTVL.

DNA of the CDR3: TGTGCCAGCATGGGGGAGCACAATGAGCAGTTCTTC. This translates into CASMGEHNEQFF. The rearrangement uses TRBV25-1 and TRBJ2-1; D tentatively fits TRBD1 or TRBD2 (5 bases each). The germline V and J ends were trimmed by 7 bases and 5 bases, with 9 bases remaining between them. CDR1 is MGHDK and CDR2 is SYGVNS in the germline V gene. The CDR3 is 12 amino acids. The full variable domain, rest sourced from reference TRBV25-1 and TRBJ2-1, is EADIYQTPRYLVIGTGKKITLECSQTMGHDKMYWYQQDPGMELHLIHYSYGVNSTEKGDLSSESTVSRIRTEHFPLTLESARPSHTSQYLCASMGEHNEQFFGPGTRLTVL.

J is TRBJ2-7 and V is TRBV20-1; D not certain. The CDR3 totals 11 residues. Germline V gene lookup returns CDR1 DFQATT and CDR2 SNEGSKA (reference sequence). V was cut by 3 bases and J by 4 bases, with 7 bases left in between. The CDR3 loop reads CSASSEYEQYF. DNA of the CDR3: TGCAGTGCTAGTTCCGAATACGAGCAGTACTTC.

The chain has TRBV6-1 and TRBJ2-1; D perhaps matches TRBD2 (7 bases). Trimming removed 6 bases from V and 2 bases from J, with 14 bases in between. This CDR3 comprises 15 residues. CDR1 and CDR2 (germline): MNHNS, SASEGT. CDR3 sequence (DNA): TGTGCCAGCAGCCAAACGGGGGGCACCTACAATGAGCAGTTCTTC. This encodes CASSQTGGTYNEQFF.

J is TRBJ2-2 and V is TRBV6-5, with TRBD2 as a possible D gene (5 bases). The CDR3 contains 11 residues. The germline V gene has CDR1 MNHEY and CDR2 SVGAGI. The ends were cut back, 10 bases at V and 7 bases at J, with 10 bases in the middle. CDR3 in DNA: TGTGCCACTGATCGGGGCGGGGAGCTGTTTTTT. Translation gives CATDRGGELFF.

There are a few counts of this clonotype. The V gene is TRBV5-6, the J gene TRBJ2-5; a possible D gene is TRBD1 (6 bases). The CDR3 is 13 amino acids. From germline, CDR1 is SGHDT and CDR2 YYEEEE. Trimming took off 4 bases at V and 2 bases at J, with 9 bases between the two ends. The CDR3 DNA reads as TGTGCCAGCAGCCCCGACAGGCAAGAGACCCAGTACTTC. It is translated as CASSPDRQETQYF.